This T cell receptor (beta chain) was identified during a study of blood T cell repertoires in COVID-19. The overall study: Italy, Spain and the United States were the sources of the convalescent and acute COVID-19 samples. PBMCs, B-cell-depleted T cells, or T cells provided the cDNA or gDNA that made up the material.

This clone was detected only once. V shed 1 base and J shed 4 bases, with 7 bases lying between them. Germline-derived CDR1 and CDR2 are MGHRA and YSYEKL. This CDR3 has 13 residues. In the study's own analysis: Using reference gene primer amplification, nucleated cell counts were estimated. Profiling relied on immunoSEQ multiplex PCR, and the TCRdb table lists in-frame clones only, not all of them. That table gives V, J and clone size, and the DNA gave D and trimming. Among about 280,000 clones listed, roughly 85% were seen once. Sequencing was done on a sample of PBMCs or T cells enriched from blood (not recorded which). V usage is TRBV4-1 and J usage is TRBJ1-1; D not resolved. The TCR originated in a woman aged 45-65 years who had recovered from COVID-19. The DNA of the CDR3 is TGCGCCAGCAGCCAAGTCTCTCGCACTGAAGCTTTCTTT. Protein: CASSQVSRTEAFF.